This T cell receptor (beta chain) was sequenced in a study of blood T cell repertoires in COVID-19. Overall study context: In each case, the material was cDNA or gDNA derived from T cells, B-cell-depleted T cells, or PBMCs.

Per the study methods: Amplification from reference gene primers served as the basis for estimated nucleated cell counts. The data were produced by immunoSEQ multiplex PCR, yet TCRdb's version contains in-frame clones alone and is incomplete. V and J calls plus clone size are reproduced from that table; the DNA served to infer D and trimming. The sample has about 46,000 clones, 80% to 90% seen once. In germline, CDR1 is LNHDA, CDR2 SQIVND (reference sequence). The CDR3 has 16 residues. V dropped 5 bases and J dropped 1; count of bases not matched to a gene: 4. Sequenced: peripheral blood. The TCR originated in a human donor in a cohort sampled during active COVID-19. The donor label of this sample is uncertain. The chain combines TRBV19 with TRBJ2-2; 10 bases fit TRBD2. The CDR3 nucleotides are TGTGCCAGTAGTTCACGGACTAGCGGGAACACCGGGGAGCTGTTTTTT. It translates to CASSSRTSGNTGELFF. The full variable domain, in which reference TRBV19 and TRBJ2-2 provide the parts outside the CDR3, is DGGITQSPKYLFRKEGQNVTLSCEQNLNHDAMYWYRQDPGQGLRLIYYSQIVNDFQKGDIAEGYSVSREKKESFPLTVTSAQKNPTAFYLCASSSRTSGNTGELFFGEGSRLTVL.